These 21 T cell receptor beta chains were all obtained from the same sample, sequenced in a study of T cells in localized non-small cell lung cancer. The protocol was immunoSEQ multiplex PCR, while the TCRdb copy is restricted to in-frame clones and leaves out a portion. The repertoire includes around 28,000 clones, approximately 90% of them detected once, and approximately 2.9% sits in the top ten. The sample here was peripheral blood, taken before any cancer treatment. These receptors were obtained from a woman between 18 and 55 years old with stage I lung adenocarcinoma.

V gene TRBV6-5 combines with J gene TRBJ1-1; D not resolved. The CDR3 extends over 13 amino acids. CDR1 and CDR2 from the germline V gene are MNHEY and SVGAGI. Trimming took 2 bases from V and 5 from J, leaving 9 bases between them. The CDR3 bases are TGTGCCAGCAGTTACAGGAGCCAGACTGAAGCTTTCTTT. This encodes CASSYRSQTEAFF.

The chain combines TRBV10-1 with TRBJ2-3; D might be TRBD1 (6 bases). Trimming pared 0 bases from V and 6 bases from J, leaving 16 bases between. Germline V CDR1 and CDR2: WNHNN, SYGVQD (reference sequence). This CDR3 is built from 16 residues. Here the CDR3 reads CASSESGRGAGDTQYF. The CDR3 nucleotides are TGCGCCAGCAGTGAGTCAGGCAGGGGCGCAGGGGATACGCAGTATTTT.

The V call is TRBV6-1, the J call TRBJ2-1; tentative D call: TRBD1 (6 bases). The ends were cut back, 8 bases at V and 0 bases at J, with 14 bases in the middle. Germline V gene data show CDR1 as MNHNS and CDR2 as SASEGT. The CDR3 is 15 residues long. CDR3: CASESDRSSYNEQFF. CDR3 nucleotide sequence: TGTGCCAGCGAATCCGACAGGTCCTCCTACAATGAGCAGTTCTTC.

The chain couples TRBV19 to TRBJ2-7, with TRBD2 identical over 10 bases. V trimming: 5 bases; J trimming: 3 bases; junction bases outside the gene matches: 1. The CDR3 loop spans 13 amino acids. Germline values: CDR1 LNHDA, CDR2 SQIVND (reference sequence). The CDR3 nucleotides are TGTGCCAGTAGTCCTAGCGGGGGCTACGAGCAGTACTTC. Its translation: CASSPSGGYEQYF.

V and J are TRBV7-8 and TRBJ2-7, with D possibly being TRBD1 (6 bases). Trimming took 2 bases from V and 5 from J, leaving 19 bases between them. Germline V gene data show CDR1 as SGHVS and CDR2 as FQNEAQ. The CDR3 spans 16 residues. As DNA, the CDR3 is TGTGCCAGCAGCTTATCGGTAGGGGACATTGCCCACGAGCAGTACTTC. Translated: CASSLSVGDIAHEQYF. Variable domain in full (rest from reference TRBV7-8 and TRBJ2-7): GAGVSQSPRYKVAKRGQDVALRCDPISGHVSLFWYQQALGQGPEFLTYFQNEAQLDKSGLPSDRFFAERPEGSVSTLKIQRTQQEDSAVYLCASSLSVGDIAHEQYFGPGTRLTVT.

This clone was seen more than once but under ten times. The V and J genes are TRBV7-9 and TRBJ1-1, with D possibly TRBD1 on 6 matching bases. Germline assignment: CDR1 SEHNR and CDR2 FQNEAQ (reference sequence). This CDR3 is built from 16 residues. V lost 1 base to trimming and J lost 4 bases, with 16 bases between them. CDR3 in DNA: TGTGCCAGCAGCTTAGGAGGGCAAACAGGGAGCACTGAAGCTTTCTTT. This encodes CASSLGGQTGSTEAFF.

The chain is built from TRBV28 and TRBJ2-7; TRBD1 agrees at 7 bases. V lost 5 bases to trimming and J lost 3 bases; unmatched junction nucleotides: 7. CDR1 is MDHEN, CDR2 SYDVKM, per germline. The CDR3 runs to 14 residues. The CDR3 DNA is TGTGCCAGCAGTCCGTTAGGACAGGTCTACGAGCAGTACTTC. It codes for CASSPLGQVYEQYF. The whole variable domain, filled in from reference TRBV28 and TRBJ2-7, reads DVKVTQSSRYLVKRTGEKVFLECVQDMDHENMFWYRQDPGLGLRLIYFSYDVKMKEKGDIPEGYSVSREKKERFSLILESASTNQTSMYLCASSPLGQVYEQYFGPGTRLTVT.

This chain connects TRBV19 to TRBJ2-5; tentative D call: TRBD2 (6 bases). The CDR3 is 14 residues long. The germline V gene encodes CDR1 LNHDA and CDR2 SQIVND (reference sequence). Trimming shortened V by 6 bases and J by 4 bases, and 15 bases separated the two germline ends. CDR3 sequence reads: CASRAPGRGETQYF. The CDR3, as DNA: TGTGCCAGTAGAGCCCCGGGGCGGGGAGAGACCCAGTACTTC.

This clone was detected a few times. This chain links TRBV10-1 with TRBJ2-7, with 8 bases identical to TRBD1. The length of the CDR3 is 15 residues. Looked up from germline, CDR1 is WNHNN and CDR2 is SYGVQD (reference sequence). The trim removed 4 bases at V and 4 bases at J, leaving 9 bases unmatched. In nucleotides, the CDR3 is TGCGCCAGCAGTGTCCGGACAGGGAAGGGGTACGAGCAGTACTTC. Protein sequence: CASSVRTGKGYEQYF.

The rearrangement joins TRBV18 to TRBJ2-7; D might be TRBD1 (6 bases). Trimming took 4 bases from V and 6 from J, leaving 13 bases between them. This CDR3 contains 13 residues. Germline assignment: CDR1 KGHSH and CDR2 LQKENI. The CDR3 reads CASSLPQGPEQYF. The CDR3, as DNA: TGTGCCAGCTCACTGCCCCAGGGGCCCGAGCAGTACTTC.

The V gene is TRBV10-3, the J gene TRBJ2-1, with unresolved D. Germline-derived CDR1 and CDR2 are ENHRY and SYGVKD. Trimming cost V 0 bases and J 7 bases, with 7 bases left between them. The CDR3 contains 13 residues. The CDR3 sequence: CAISESSPNEQFF. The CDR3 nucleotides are TGTGCCATCAGTGAGTCTTCCCCAAATGAGCAGTTCTTC.

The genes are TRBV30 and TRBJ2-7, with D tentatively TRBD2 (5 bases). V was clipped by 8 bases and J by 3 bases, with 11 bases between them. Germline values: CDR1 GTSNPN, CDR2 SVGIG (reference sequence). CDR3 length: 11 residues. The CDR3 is CALGRGYEQYF. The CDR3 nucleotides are TGTGCCCTGGGTCGGGGCTACGAGCAGTACTTC.

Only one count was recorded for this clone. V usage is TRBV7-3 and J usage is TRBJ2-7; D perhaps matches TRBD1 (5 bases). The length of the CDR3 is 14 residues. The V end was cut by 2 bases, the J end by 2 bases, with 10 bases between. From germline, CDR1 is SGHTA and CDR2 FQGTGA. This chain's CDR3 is CASSLLAGTYEQYF. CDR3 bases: TGTGCCAGCAGCTTATTGGCAGGGACCTACGAGCAGTACTTC.

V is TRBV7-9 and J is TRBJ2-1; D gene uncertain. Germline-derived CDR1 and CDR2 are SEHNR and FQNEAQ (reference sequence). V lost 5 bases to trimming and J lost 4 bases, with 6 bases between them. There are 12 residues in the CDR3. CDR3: CASSMSYNEQFF. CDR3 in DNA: TGTGCCAGCAGCATGAGTTACAATGAGCAGTTCTTC.

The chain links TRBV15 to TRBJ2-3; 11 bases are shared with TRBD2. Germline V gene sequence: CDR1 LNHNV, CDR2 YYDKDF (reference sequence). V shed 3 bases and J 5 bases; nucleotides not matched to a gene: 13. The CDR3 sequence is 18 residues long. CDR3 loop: CATSSQKDLAGGRDTQYF. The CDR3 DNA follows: TGTGCCACCAGCAGCCAAAAAGACCTAGCGGGGGGTAGAGATACGCAGTATTTT.

This CDR3 reads CASSHPGQGYYGYTF. In DNA form, the CDR3 reads TGTGCCAGCAGTCATCCGGGACAGGGCTACTATGGCTACACCTTC. This chain uses TRBV11-1 with TRBJ1-2; TRBD1 agrees at 9 bases. The CDR3 runs 15 residues. Per germline, CDR1 SGHAT and CDR2 FQDESV (reference sequence). The V segment lost 6 bases and the J segment 3 bases; nucleotides outside the gene matches: 8.

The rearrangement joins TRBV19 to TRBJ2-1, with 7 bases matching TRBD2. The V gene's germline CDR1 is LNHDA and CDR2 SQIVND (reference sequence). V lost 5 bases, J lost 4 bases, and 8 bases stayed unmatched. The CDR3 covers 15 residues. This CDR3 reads CASSDRWGGYNEQFF. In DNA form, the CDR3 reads TGTGCCAGTAGTGACCGGTGGGGGGGATACAATGAGCAGTTCTTC.

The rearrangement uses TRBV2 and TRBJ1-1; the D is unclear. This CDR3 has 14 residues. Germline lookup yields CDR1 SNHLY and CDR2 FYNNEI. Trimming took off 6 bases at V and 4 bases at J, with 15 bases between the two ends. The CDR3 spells CASSFYPSTTEAFF. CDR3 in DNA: TGTGCCAGCAGCTTTTATCCGTCGACCACTGAAGCTTTCTTT.

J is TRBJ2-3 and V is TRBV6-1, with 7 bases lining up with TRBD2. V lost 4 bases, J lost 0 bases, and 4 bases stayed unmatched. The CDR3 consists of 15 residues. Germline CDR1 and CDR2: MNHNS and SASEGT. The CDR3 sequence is CASSVYSGSTDTQYF. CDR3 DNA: TGTGCCAGCAGTGTTTATAGCGGGAGCACAGATACGCAGTATTTT.

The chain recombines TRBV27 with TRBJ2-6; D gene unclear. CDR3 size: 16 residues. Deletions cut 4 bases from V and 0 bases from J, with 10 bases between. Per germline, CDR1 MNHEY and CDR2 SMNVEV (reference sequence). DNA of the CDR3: TGTGCCAGCAGTTCTCCAGGCCTCTCTGGGGCCAACGTCCTGACTTTC. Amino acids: CASSSPGLSGANVLTF.

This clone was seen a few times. The CDR3 sequence is CASTDSGAVLTNEKLFF. The CDR3 DNA follows: TGCGCCAGCACCGATTCAGGGGCCGTCTTAACTAATGAAAAACTGTTTTTT. The chain uses TRBV4-1 and TRBJ1-4, with D tentatively TRBD1 (6 bases). From germline, CDR1 is MGHRA and CDR2 YSYEKL. The CDR3 runs to 17 residues. Deletions cut 7 bases from V and 1 base from J, with 19 bases between.